The 5 T cell receptor beta chains in this list originate from one sample, sequenced in a study of blood T cell repertoires in COVID-19 (dated by TCRdb to between 2020 and 2021). Library generation was performed with the immunoSEQ multiplex PCR assay. TCRdb retrieved this table from immuneACCESS and kept in-frame rearrangements only. Not all clones are present; in checked studies, unresolved V genes account for under half, and no reason is known for the remainder. The sample table holds fewer than 250,000 clones, of which roughly 92% were seen once. The ten largest clones add up to 0.7% to 0.85% of the sample. The material sequenced was peripheral blood. These receptors were taken from a man aged 55-75 years with COVID-19, enrolled during active disease.

The rearrangement links TRBV12-3 or TRBV12-4 to TRBJ2-1; 8 nucleotides line up with TRBD2. Germline trimming cut 6 bases from V and 15 bases from J; bases unmatched to any gene: 10. This CDR3 comprises 12 residues. DNA of the CDR3: TGTGCCAGCAGCCAGCAAGCGGGGGTCAGGTTCTTC. It encodes CASSQQAGVRFF.

The gene calls are TRBV3-1 (or the pseudogene TRBV3-2) and TRBJ1-1; D might be TRBD1 (6 bases). CDR3 size: 16 residues. The germline V and J ends were trimmed by 3 bases and 0 bases, with 14 bases remaining between them. Germline CDR1 is LGHDT and CDR2 is YNNKEL (reference sequence). CDR3 in amino acids: CASSHTPRGLNTEAFF. CDR3 in DNA: TGTGCCAGCAGCCATACTCCCAGGGGACTGAACACTGAAGCTTTCTTT.

The V gene is TRBV23-1, the J gene TRBJ2-5; TRBD2 matches 15 bases. TRBV23-1 is given ORF status, its function remaining uncertain. This CDR3 has 17 amino acids. V was clipped by 2 bases and J by 3 bases; unmatched bases: 4. The CDR3 region is CASSQPGLAGGEETQYF. The CDR3 DNA reads as TGCGCCAGCAGTCAACCGGGACTAGCGGGGGGAGAAGAGACCCAGTACTTC.

The chain combines TRBV6-1 with TRBJ2-3, with 12 bases aligning to TRBD2. Germline assignment: CDR1 MNHNS and CDR2 SASEGT. The V gene end was trimmed by 6 bases and the J gene end by 7 bases; junction bases not matched to a gene: 11. The CDR3 is made up of 16 amino acids. The CDR3 is CASSEPSGRAPYTQYF. The CDR3 DNA reads TGTGCCAGCAGCGAACCTAGCGGGAGGGCCCCTTATACGCAGTATTTT.

The V call is TRBV7-3, the J call TRBJ2-1; no clear D. This CDR3 contains 12 residues. The germline V gene has CDR1 SGHTA and CDR2 FQGTGA. V shed 5 bases and J shed 5 bases, with 7 bases lying between them. CDR3: CASSREDNEQFF. CDR3 bases: TGTGCCAGCAGCCGCGAGGACAATGAGCAGTTCTTC.